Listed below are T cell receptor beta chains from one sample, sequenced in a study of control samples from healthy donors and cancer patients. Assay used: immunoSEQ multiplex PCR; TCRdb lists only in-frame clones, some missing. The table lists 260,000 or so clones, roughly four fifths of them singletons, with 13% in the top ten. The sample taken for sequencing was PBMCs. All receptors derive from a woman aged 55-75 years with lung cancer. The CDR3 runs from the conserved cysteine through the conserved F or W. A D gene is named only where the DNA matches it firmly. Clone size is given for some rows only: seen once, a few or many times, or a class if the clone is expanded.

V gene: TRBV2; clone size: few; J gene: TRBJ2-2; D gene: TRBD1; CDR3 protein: CASSERGQFRELFF; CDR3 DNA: TGTGCCAGCAGTGAGAGGGGACAGTTTCGCGAGCTGTTTTTT
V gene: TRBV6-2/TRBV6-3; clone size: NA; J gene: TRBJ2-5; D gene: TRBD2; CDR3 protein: CASSYGSLAGRETQYF; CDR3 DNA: TGTGCCAGCAGTTACGGGTCGCTAGCGGGGCGCGAGACCCAGTACTTC
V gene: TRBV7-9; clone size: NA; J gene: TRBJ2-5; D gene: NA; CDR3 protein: CASSPGETQYF; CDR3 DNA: TGTGCCAGCAGCCCCGGAGAGACCCAGTACTTC
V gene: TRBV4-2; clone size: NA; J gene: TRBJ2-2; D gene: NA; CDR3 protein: CASSQAEYRENKPGELFF; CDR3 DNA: TGTGCCAGCAGCCAAGCAGAATACAGGGAAAATAAACCCGGGGAGCTGTTTTTT
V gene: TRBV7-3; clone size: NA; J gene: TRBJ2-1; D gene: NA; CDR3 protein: CASSLMAGSSYNEQFF; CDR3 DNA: TGTGCCAGCAGCTTAATGGCGGGAAGCTCCTACAATGAGCAGTTCTTC
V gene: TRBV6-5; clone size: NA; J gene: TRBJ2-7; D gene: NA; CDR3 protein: CASSYPPVGGEQYF; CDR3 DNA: TGTGCCAGCAGTTACCCGCCTGTGGGAGGCGAGCAGTACTTC
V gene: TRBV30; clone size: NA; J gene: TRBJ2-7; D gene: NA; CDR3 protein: CAWSLPDGTMSYEQYF; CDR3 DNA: TGTGCCTGGAGTCTCCCTGACGGGACCATGAGCTACGAGCAGTACTTC
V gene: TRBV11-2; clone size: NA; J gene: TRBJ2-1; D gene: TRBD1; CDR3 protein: CASSRGQVPFF; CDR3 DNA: TGTGCCAGCAGCCGCGGACAGGTCCCGTTCTTC
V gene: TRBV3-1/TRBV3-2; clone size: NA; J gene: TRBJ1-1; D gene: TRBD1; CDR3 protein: CASSPDRETEAFF; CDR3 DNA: TGTGCCAGCAGCCCTGACAGGGAGACTGAAGCTTTCTTT
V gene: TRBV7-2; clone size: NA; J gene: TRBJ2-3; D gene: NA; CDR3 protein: CASSASSVTTDTQYF; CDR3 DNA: TGTGCCAGCAGCGCGTCTAGCGTTACCACAGATACGCAGTATTTT
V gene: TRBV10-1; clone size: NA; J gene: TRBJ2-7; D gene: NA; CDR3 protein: CASSDHRAYEQYF; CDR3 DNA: TGCGCCAGCAGTGATCACAGGGCTTACGAGCAGTACTTC
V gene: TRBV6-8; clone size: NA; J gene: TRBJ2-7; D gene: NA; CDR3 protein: CAKHPPGRSYEQYF; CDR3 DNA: TGTGCCAAACATCCCCCGGGACGGTCCTACGAGCAGTACTTC
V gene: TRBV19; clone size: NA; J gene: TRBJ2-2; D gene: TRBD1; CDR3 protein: CASSIQGARWDPAGELFF; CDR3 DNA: TGTGCCAGTAGTATTCAGGGGGCGCGTTGGGATCCGGCCGGGGAGCTGTTTTTT
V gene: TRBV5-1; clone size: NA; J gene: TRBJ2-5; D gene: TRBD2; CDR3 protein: CASSFYSSGETQYF; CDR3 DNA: TGCGCCAGCAGCTTTTACTCTAGCGGTGAGACCCAGTACTTC